The clone carrying this TCR beta chain has a single count. Its antigen is unknown. The sample belongs to a study of identifying expanded T cells in peripheral blood. Overall study findings and caveats: Approximately two-week clone count variance significantly increased as total template count grew. Over around two and four weeks, about 15 and 18 clones changed, versus 1.2 between replicates.

CDR3 length: 15 residues. V lost 3 bases to trimming and J lost 7 bases; unmatched junction nucleotides: 7. Germline V CDR1 and CDR2: SGHRS, YFSETQ. The data were produced by immunoSEQ multiplex PCR, yet TCRdb's version contains in-frame clones alone and is incomplete. The sample consists of 55,000 to 80,000 clones, about 83% of them appearing once. Healthy donors had no documented immune events, such as infections, while sampled. This rearrangement joins TRBV5-1 to TRBJ2-2; 9 bases match TRBD2. The sequence derives from a person aged 18 to 75 in good health. The source material was blood. The CDR3: CASSSAGGDVGELFF. CDR3 DNA: TGCGCCAGCAGCTCAGCGGGGGGCGATGTCGGGGAGCTGTTTTTT.